The sequence of this TCR beta chain was determined in a study of cytomegalovirus exposure and HLA in healthy donors. CDR1 is SEHNR and CDR2 is FQNEAQ in the germline V gene (reference sequence). J gave up 2 bases and V 4 bases, and 7 bases lay outside the gene matches. The CDR3 sequence is 15 residues long. Remarks on this clone: The antigen is undetermined.

Amplification used 60 Vbeta primers and 13 Jbeta primers. Generated by immunoSEQ multiplex PCR, the TCRdb table keeps only in-frame clones and is missing some. This sample carries roughly 87,000 clones, roughly three quarters of them seen once, and the ten largest clones take roughly 15%. Notes on the study in general: With further analysis later on, most CMV-associated TCR beta chains appeared HLA-restricted. Later genetic work tied a missense DCLRE1C variant to beta-chain V and J trimming.

The sequence was obtained from a woman aged 35 to 49 in good health and CMV-seropositive. Sequencing was carried out using PBMCs. V is TRBV7-9 and J is TRBJ1-2, with TRBD1 matching over 7 bases. CDR3 loop: CASSWRDSPNYGYTF. The CDR3, as DNA: TGTGCCAGCAGCTGGCGGGACAGTCCCAACTATGGCTACACCTTC.